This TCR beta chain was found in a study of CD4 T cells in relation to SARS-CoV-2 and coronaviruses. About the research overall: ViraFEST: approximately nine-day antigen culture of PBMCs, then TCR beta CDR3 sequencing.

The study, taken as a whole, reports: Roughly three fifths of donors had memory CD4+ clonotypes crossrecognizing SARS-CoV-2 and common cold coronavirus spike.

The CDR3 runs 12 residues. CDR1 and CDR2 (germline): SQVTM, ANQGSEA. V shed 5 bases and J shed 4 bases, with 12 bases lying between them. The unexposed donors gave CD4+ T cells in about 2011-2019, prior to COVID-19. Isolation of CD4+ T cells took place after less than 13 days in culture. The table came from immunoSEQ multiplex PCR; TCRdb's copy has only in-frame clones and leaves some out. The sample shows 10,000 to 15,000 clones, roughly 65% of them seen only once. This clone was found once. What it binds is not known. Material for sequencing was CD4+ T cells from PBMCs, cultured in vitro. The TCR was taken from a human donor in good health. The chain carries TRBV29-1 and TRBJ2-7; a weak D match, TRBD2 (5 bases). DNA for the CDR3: TGCAGCGTTCGAGGGTCTCATTACGAGCAGTACTTC. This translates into CSVRGSHYEQYF.